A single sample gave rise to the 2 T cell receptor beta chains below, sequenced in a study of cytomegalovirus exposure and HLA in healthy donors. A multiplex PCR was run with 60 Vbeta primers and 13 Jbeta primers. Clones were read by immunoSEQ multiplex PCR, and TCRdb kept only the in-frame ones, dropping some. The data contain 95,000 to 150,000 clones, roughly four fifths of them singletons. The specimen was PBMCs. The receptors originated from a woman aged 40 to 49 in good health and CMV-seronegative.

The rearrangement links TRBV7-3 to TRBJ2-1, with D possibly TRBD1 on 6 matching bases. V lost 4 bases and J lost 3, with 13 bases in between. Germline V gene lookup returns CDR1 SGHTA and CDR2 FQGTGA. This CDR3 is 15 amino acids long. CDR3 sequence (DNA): TGTGCCAGCAGCTCTATGACAGGCGGCTACAATGAGCAGTTCTTC. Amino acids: CASSSMTGGYNEQFF.

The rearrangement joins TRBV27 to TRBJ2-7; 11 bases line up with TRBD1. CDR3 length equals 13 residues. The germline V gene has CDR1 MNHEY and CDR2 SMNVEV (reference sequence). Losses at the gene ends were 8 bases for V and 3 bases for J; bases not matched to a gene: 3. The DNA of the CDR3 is TGTGCCAGCCGGGGGACAGGGGGCTACGAGCAGTACTTC. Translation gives CASRGTGGYEQYF.